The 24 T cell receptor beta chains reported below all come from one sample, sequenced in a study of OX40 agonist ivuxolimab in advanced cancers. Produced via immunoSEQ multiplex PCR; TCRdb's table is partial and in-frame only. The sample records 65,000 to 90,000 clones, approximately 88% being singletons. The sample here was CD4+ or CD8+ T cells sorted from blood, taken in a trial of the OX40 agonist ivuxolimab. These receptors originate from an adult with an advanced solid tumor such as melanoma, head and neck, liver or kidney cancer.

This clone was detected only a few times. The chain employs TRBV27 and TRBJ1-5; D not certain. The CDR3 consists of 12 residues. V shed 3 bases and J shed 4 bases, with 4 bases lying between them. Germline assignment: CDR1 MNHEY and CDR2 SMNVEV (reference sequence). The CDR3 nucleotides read TGTGCCAGCAGTTTTTTAAATCAGCCCCAGCATTTT. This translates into CASSFLNQPQHF.

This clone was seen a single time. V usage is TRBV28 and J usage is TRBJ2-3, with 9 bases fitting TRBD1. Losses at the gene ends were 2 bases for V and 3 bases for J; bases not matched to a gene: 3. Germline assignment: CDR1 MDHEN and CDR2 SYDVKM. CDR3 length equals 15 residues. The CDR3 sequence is CASSLRTGATDTQYF. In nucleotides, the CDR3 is TGTGCCAGCAGTTTACGGACAGGGGCAACAGATACGCAGTATTTT.

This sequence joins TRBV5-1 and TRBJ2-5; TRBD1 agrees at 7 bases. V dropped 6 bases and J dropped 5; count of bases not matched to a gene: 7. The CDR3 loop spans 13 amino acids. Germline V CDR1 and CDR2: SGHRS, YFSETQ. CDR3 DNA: TGCGCCAGCACCAACGACAGGGTCGAGACCCAGTACTTC. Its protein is CASTNDRVETQYF.

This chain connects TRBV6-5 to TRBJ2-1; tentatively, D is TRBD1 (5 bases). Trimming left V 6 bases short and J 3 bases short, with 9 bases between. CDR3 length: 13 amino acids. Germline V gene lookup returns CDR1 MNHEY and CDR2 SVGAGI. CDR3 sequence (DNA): TGTGCCAGCAGCTTCGACAGCTACAATGAGCAGTTCTTC. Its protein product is CASSFDSYNEQFF.

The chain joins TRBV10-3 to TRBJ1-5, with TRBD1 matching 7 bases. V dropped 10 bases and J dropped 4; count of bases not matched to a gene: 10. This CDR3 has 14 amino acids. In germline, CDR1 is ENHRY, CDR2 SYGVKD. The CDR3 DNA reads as TGTGCCACCAACCGGGACAGAGAAAATCAGCCCCAGCATTTT. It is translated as CATNRDRENQPQHF.

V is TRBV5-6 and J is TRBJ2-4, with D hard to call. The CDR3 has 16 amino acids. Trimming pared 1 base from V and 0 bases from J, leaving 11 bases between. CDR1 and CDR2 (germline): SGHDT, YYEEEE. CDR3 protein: CASSLRAILAKNIQYF. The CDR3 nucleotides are TGTGCCAGCAGCTTGAGGGCCATTCTAGCCAAAAACATTCAGTACTTC. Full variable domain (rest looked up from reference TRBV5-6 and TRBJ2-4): DAGVTQSPTHLIKTRGQQVTLRCSPKSGHDTVSWYQQALGQGPQFIFQYYEEEERQRGNFPDRFSGHQFPNYSSELNVNALLLGDSALYLCASSLRAILAKNIQYFGAGTRLSVL.

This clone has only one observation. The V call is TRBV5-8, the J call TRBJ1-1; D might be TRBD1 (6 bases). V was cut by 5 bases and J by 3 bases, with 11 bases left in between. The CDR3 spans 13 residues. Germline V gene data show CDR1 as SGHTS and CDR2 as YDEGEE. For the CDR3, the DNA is TGTGCCAGCAGGCTCAACAGGGACACTGAAGCTTTCTTT. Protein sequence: CASRLNRDTEAFF. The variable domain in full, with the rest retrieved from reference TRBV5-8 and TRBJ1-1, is EAGVTQSPTHLIKTRGQQATLRCSPISGHTSVYWYQQALGLGLQFLLWYDEGEERNRGNFPPRFSGRQFPNYSSELNVNALELEDSALYLCASRLNRDTEAFFGQGTRLTVV.

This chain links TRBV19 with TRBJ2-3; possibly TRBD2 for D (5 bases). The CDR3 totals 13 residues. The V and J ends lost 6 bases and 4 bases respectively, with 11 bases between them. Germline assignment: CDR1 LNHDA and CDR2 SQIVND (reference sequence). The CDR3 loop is CASRQRVPDTQYF. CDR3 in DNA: TGTGCCAGTAGACAGAGGGTTCCAGATACGCAGTATTTT. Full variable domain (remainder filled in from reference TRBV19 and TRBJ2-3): DGGITQSPKYLFRKEGQNVTLSCEQNLNHDAMYWYRQDPGQGLRLIYYSQIVNDFQKGDIAEGYSVSREKKESFPLTVTSAQKNPTAFYLCASRQRVPDTQYFGPGTRLTVL.

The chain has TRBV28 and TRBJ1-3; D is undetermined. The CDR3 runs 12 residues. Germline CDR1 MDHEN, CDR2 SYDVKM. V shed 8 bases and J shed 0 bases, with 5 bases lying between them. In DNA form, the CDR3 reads TGTGCCAGCCATAGCTCTGGAAACACCATATATTTT. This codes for CASHSSGNTIYF.

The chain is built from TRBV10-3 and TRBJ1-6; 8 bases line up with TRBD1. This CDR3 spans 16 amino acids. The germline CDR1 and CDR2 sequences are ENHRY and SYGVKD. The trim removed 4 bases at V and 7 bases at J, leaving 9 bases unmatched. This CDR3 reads CAISVGQGTGNSPLHF. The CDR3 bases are TGTGCCATCAGTGTAGGACAGGGTACGGGGAATTCACCCCTCCACTTT.

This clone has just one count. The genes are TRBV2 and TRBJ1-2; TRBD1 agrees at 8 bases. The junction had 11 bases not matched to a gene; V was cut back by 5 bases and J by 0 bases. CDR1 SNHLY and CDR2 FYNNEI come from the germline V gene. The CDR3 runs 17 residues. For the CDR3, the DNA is TGTGCCAGCAGTAGGCTGGGGACAGGCAGGACTAACTATGGCTACACCTTC. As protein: CASSRLGTGRTNYGYTF.

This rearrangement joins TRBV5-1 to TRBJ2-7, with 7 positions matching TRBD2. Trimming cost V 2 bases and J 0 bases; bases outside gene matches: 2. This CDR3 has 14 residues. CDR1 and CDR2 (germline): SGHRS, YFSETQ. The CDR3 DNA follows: TGCGCCAGCAGCTTTGGGGGGGGCTCCTACGAGCAGTACTTC. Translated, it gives CASSFGGGSYEQYF.

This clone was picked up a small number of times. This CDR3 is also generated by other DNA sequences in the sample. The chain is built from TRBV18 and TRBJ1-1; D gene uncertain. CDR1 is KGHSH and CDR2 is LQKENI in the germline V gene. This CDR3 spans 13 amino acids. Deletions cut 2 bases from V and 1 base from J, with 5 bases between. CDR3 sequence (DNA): TGTGCCAGCTCACCAAGGGAGAACACTGAAGCTTTCTTT. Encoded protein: CASSPRENTEAFF. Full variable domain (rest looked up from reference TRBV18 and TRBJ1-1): NAGVMQNPRHLVRRRGQEARLRCSPMKGHSHVYWYRQLPEEGLKFMVYLQKENIIDESGMPKERFSAEFPKEGPSILRIQQVVRGDSAAYFCASSPRENTEAFFGQGTRLTVV.

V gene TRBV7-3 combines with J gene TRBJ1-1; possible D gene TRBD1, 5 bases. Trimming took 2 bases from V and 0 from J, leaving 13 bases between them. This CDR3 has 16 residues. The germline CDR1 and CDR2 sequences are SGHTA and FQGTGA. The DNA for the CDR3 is TGTGCCAGCAGCTTATTTGGCAGGGCTATGAACACTGAAGCTTTCTTT. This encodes CASSLFGRAMNTEAFF.

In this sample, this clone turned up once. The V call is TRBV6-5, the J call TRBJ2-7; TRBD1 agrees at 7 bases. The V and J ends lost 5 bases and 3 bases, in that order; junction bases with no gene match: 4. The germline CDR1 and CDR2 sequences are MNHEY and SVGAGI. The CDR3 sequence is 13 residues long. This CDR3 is CASSRDSLYEQYV. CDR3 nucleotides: TGTGCCAGCAGTCGGGACAGCCTCTACGAGCAGTACGTC.

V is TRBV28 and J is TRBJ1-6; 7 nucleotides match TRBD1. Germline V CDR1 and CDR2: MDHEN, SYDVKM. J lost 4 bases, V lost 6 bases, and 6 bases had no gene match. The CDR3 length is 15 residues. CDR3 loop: CASSYDRAYNSPLHF. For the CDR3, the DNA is TGTGCCAGCAGCTATGACAGGGCGTATAATTCACCCCTCCACTTT. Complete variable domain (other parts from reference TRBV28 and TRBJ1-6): DVKVTQSSRYLVKRTGEKVFLECVQDMDHENMFWYRQDPGLGLRLIYFSYDVKMKEKGDIPEGYSVSREKKERFSLILESASTNQTSMYLCASSYDRAYNSPLHFGNGTRLTVT.

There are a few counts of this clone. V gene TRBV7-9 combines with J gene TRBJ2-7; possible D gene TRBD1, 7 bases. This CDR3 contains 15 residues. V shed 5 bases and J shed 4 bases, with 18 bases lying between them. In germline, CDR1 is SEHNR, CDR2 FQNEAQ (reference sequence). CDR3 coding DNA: TGTGCCAGCAGCCGCGGGACAGCAGGGAGGTACGAGCAGTACTTC. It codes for CASSRGTAGRYEQYF.

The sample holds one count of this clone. The CDR3 region is CASSHANYGYTF. In nucleotides, the CDR3 is TGTGCCAGCAGCCACGCGAACTATGGCTACACCTTC. The chain employs TRBV28 and TRBJ1-2; D is unclear. V lost 6 bases and J lost 2, with 7 bases in between. Germline V gene data show CDR1 as MDHEN and CDR2 as SYDVKM. The CDR3 consists of 12 residues.

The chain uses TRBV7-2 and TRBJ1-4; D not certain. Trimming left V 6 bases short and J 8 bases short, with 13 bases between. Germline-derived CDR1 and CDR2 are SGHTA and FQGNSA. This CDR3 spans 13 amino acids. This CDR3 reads CASRETSEEKLFF. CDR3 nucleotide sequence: TGTGCCAGCAGGGAGACCTCCGAGGAAAAACTGTTTTTT.

The CDR3 loop reads CASSTLSSGTTYNEQFF. CDR3 coding DNA: TGTGCCAGCAGTACTCTATCTAGCGGGACTACCTACAATGAGCAGTTCTTC. The chain joins TRBV27 to TRBJ2-1, with TRBD2 matching 9 bases. The CDR3 extends over 17 amino acids. Germline-derived CDR1 and CDR2 are MNHEY and SMNVEV (reference sequence). The V and J ends lost 5 bases and 2 bases, in that order; junction bases with no gene match: 10.

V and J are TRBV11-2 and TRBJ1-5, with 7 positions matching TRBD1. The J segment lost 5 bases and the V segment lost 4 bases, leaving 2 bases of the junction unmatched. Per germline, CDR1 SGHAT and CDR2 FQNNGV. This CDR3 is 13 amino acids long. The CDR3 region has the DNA TGTGCCAGCAGCTCTCAGGGGGATCAGCCCCAGCATTTT. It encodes CASSSQGDQPQHF.

CDR3 loop: CASTGLRTGELFF. Here the CDR3 DNA reads TGTGCCAGTACGGGGCTGAGGACCGGGGAGCTGTTTTTT. J is TRBJ2-2 and V is TRBV27; D is possibly TRBD1 or TRBD2 (5 bases each). CDR1 and CDR2 from the germline V gene are MNHEY and SMNVEV (reference sequence). The CDR3 extends over 13 amino acids. V was pared by 9 bases and J by 5 bases, with 13 bases between.

In DNA, the CDR3 is TGCAGCGTTCACAGGGAGGGGGACACGCAGTATTTT. This sequence encodes CSVHREGDTQYF. This chain links TRBV29-1 with TRBJ2-3, with D perhaps TRBD2 (7 bases). V lost 5 bases to trimming and J lost 9 bases, with 15 bases between them. This CDR3 is 12 amino acids long. CDR1 is SQVTM and CDR2 is ANQGSEA in the germline V gene.

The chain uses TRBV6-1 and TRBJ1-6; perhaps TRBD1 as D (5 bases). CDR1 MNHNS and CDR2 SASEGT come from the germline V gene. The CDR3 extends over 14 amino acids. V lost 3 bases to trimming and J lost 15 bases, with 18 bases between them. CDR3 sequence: CASSEKWDALILHF. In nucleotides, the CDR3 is TGTGCCAGCAGTGAGAAATGGGACGCCTTAATCCTCCACTTT.